This TCR beta chain was captured in a study of OX40 agonist ivuxolimab in advanced cancers. Sequenced by immunoSEQ multiplex PCR; TCRdb stores in-frame clones only, minus some. The table includes approximately 87,000 clones, around 90% detected once. V shed 8 bases and J shed 5 bases, with 15 bases lying between them. The CDR3 runs 12 residues. Germline CDR1 reads GTSNPN; CDR2 reads SVGIG (reference sequence). Regarding the study as a whole: Relative to CD4+ cells, CD8+ T cells on average had more expanded clones.

A remark on this clone: The antigen remains undetermined.

The starting material was CD4+ or CD8+ T cells sorted from blood, obtained in a trial of the OX40 agonist ivuxolimab. The chain has TRBV30 and TRBJ2-5; D gene unclear. The clonotype was recovered from an adult with an advanced solid tumor such as melanoma, head and neck, liver or kidney cancer. The CDR3: CAQTLMEETQYF. For the CDR3, the DNA is TGTGCCCAGACCCTTATGGAGGAGACCCAGTACTTC.